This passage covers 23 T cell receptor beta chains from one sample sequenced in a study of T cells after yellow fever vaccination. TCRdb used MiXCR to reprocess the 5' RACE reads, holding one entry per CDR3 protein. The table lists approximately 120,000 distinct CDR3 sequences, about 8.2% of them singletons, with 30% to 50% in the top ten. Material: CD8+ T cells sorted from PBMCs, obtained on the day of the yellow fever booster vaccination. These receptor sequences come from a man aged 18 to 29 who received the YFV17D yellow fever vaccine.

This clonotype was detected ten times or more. CDR3 residues: CASSFPGQPTGELFF. CDR3 coding DNA: TGTGCCAGCAGTTTCCCGGGACAGCCCACCGGGGAGCTGTTTTTT. The rearrangement joins TRBV12-3 or TRBV12-4 to TRBJ2-2, with TRBD1 matching over 7 bases. Trimming at V came to 3 bases and at J to 4 bases, leaving 5 bases not matched to a gene. CDR3 length: 15 amino acids.

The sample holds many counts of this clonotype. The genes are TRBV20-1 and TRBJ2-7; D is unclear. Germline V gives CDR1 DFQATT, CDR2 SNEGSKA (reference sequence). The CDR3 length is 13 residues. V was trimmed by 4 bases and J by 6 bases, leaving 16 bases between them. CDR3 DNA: TGCAGTGCTATCAGTTACAGCGACACCGAGCAGTACTTC. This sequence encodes CSAISYSDTEQYF.

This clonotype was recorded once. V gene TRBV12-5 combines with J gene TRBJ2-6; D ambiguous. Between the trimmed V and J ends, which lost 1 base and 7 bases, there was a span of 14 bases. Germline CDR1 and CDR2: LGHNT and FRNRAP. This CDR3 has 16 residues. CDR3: CASGLGGLLQANVLTF. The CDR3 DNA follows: TGTGCTAGTGGTTTGGGTGGGCTCCTGCAAGCCAACGTCCTGACTTTC.

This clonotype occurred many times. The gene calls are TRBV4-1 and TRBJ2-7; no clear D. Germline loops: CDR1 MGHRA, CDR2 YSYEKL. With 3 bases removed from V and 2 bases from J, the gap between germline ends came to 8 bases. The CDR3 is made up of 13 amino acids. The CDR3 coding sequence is TGCGCCAGCAGCCATGGGGTAGCCTACGAGCAGTACTTC. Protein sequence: CASSHGVAYEQYF.

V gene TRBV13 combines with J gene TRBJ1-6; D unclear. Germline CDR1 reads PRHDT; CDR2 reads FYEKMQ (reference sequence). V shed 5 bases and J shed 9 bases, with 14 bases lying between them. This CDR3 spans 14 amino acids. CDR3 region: CASSGPGIGSPLHF. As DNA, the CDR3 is TGTGCCAGCAGCGGACCGGGCATAGGTTCACCCCTCCACTTT.

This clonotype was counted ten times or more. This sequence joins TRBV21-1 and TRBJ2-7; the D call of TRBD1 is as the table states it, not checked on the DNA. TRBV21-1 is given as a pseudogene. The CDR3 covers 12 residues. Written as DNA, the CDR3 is TGTGCCAGCAGCGGGACAGACTACGAGCAGTACGTC. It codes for CASSGTDYEQYV.

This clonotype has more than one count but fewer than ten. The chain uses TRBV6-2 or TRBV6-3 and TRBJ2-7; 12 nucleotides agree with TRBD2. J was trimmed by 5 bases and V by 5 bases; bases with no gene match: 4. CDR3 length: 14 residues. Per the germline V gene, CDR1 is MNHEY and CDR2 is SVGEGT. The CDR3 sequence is CASSLAGGLDEQYF. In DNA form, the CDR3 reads TGTGCCAGCAGTCTAGCGGGGGGGCTCGACGAGCAGTACTTC.

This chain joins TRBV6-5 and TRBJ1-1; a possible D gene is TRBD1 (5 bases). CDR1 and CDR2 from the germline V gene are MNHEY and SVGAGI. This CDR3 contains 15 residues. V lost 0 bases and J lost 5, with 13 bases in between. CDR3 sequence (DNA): TGTGCCAGCAGTTACTCGCTAGGGGAGGAGACTGAAGCTTTCTTT. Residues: CASSYSLGEETEAFF.

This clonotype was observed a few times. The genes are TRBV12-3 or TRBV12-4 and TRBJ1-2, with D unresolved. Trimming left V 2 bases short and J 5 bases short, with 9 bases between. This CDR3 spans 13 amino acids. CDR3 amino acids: CASSLRTQYGYTF. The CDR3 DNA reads TGTGCCAGCAGTTTACGCACCCAATATGGCTACACCTTC.

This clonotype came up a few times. CDR3 amino acids: CASSLGFLSNQPQHF. The CDR3 nucleotides read TGCGCCAGCAGCCTAGGGTTTTTGAGCAATCAGCCCCAGCATTTT. The V gene is TRBV5-1, the J gene TRBJ1-5; D gene ambiguous. CDR3 size: 15 residues. Trimming left V 4 bases short and J 1 base short, with 12 bases between. Germline lookup yields CDR1 SGHRS and CDR2 YFSETQ. Drawing the rest from reference TRBV5-1 and TRBJ1-5, the complete variable domain is KAGVTQTPRYLIKTRGQQVTLSCSPISGHRSVSWYQQTPGQGLQFLFEYFSETQRNKGNFPGRFSGRQFSNSRSEMNVSTLELGDSALYLCASSLGFLSNQPQHFGDGTRLSIL.

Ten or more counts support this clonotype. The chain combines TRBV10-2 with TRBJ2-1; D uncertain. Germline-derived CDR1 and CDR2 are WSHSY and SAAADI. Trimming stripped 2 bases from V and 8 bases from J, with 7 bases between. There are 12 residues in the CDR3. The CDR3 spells CASSEANHEQFF. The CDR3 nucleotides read TGCGCCAGCAGTGAGGCCAACCATGAGCAGTTCTTC.

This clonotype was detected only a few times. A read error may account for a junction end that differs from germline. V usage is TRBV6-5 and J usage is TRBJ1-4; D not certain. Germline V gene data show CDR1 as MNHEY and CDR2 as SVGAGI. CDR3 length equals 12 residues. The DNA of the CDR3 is TGTGCCAGCAGTTCGATTCCTGAAGAACTGTTTTTT. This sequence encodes CASSSIPEELFF.

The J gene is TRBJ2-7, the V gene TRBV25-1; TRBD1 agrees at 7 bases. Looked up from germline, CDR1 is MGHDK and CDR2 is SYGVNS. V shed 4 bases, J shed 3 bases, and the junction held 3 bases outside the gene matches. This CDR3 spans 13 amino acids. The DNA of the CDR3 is TGTGCCAGCAGTGTAGGGGGCATCTACGAGCAGTACTTC. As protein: CASSVGGIYEQYF.

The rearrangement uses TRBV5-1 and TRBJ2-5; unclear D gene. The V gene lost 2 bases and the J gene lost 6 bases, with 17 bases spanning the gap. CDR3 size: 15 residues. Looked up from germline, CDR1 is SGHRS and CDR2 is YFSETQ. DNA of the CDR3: TGCGCCAGCAGCTTAACTCACTCGCCCCAGCAGACCCAGTACTTC. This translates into CASSLTHSPQQTQYF.

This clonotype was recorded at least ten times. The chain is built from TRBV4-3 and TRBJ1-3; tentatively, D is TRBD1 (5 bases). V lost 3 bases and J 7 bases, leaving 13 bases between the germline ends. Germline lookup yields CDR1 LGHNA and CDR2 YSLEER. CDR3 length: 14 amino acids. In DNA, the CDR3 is TGCGCCAGCAGCCAGGGAAGGGGAGTGAACACCATATATTTT. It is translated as CASSQGRGVNTIYF.

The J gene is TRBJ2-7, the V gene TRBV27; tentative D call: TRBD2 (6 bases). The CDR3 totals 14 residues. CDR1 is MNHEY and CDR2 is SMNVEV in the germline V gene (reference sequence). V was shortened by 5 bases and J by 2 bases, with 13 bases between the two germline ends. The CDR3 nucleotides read TGTGCCAGCAGTCCCTCGGGACTCACCTACGAGCAGTACTTC. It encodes CASSPSGLTYEQYF.

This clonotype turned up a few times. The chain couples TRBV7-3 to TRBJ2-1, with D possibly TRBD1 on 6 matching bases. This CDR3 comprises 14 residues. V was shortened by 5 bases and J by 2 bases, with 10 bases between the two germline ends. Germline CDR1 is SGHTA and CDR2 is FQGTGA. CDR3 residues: CASSHGTPYNEQFF. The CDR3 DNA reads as TGTGCCAGCAGCCACGGGACACCCTACAATGAGCAGTTCTTC.

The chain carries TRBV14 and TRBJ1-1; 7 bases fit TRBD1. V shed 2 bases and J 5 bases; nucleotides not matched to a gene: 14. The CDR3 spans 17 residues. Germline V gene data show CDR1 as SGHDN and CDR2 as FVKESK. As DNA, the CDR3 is TGTGCCAGCAGCCAATTGTTCCTGGGGGACAGTGTGACTGAAGCTTTCTTT. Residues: CASSQLFLGDSVTEAFF.

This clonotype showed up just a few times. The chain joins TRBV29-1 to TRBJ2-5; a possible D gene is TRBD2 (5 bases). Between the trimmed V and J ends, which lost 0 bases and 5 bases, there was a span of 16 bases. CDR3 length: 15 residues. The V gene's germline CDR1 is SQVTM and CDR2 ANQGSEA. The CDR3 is CSVEDPPGSGETQYF. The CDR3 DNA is TGCAGCGTTGAAGACCCCCCCGGGTCGGGGGAGACCCAGTACTTC.

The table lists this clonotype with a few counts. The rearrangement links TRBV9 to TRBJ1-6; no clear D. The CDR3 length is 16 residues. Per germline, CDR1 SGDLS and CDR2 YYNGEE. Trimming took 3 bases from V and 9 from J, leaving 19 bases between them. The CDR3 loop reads CASSARDPEEGSPLHF. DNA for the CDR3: TGTGCCAGCAGCGCCCGAGATCCGGAAGAAGGTTCACCCCTCCACTTT.

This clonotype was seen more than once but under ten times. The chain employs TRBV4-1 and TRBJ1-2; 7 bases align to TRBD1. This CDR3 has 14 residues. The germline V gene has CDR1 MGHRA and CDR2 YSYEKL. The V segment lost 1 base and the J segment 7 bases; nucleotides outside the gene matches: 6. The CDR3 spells CASSQATKGAGYTF. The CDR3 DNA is TGCGCCAGCAGCCAAGCGACTAAGGGGGCTGGCTACACCTTC.

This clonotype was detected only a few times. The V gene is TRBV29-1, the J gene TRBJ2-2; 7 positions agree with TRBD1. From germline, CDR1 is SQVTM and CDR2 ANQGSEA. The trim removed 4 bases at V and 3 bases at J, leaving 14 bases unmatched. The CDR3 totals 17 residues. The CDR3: CSVGGVEGARDTGELFF. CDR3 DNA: TGCAGCGTTGGAGGAGTAGAGGGGGCAAGGGACACCGGGGAGCTGTTTTTT.

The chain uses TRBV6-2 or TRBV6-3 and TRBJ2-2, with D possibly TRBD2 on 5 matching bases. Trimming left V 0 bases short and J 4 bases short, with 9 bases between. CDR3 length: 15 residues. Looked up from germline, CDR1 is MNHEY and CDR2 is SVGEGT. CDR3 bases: TGTGCCAGCAGTTACTCGGGCGGGCCCACCGGGGAGCTGTTTTTT. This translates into CASSYSGGPTGELFF.